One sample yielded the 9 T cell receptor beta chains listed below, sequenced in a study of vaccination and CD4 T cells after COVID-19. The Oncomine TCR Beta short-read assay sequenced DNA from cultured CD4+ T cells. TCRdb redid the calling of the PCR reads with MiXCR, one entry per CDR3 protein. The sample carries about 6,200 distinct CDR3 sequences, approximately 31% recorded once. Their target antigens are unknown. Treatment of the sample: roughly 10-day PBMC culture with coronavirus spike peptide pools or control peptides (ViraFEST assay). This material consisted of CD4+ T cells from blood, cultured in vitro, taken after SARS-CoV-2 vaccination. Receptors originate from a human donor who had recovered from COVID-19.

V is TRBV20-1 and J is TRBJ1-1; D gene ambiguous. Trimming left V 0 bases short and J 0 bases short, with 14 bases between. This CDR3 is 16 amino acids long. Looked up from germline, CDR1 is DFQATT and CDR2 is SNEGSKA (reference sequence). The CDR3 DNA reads TGCAGTGCTAGAGATACAAGCAAAGGGTTGAACACTGAAGCTTTCTTT. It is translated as CSARDTSKGLNTEAFF.

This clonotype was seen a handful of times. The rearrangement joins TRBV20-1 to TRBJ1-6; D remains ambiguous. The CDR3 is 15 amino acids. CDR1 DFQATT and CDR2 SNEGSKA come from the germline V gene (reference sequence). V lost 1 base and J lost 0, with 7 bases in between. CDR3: CSARVGSSYNSPLHF. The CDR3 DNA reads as TGCAGTGCTAGAGTTGGGAGCTCCTATAATTCACCCCTCCACTTT.

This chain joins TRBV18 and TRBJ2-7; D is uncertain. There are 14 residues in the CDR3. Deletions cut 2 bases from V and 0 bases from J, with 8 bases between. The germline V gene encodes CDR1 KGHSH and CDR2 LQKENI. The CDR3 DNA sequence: TGTGCCAGCTCACCAGGGATTCGCTCCTACGAGCAGTACTTC. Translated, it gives CASSPGIRSYEQYF.

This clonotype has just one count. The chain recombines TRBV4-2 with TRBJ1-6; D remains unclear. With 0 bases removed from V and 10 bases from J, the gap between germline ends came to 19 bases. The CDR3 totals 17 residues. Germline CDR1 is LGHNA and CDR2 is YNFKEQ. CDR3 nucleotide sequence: TGTGCCAGCAGCCAAGATGGCCCCGAGGTCGCCGGCTCACCCCTCCACTTT. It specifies CASSQDGPEVAGSPLHF.

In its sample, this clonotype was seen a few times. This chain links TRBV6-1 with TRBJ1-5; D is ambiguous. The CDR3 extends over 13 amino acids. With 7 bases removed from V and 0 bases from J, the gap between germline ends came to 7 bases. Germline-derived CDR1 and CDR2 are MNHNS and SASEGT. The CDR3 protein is CASNRYSNQPQHF. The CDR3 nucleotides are TGTGCCAGCAACAGATATAGCAATCAGCCCCAGCATTTT.

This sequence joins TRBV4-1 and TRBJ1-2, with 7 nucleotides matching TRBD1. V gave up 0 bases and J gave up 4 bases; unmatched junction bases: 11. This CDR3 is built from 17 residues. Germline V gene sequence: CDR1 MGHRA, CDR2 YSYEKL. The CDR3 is CASSQDKDRPFSYGYTF. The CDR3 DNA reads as TGCGCCAGCAGCCAAGACAAGGACAGGCCTTTCAGCTATGGCTACACCTTC.

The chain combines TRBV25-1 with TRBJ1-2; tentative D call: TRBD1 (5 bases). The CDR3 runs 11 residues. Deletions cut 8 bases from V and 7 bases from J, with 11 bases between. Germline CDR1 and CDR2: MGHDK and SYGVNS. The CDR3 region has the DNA TGTGCCAGCGGGGGTTCTTTTGGCTACACCTTC. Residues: CASGGSFGYTF.

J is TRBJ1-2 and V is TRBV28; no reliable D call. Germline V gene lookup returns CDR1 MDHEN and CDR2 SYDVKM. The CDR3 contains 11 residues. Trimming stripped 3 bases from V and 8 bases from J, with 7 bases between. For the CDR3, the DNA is TGTGCCAGCAGTTTGATCGGGGGCTACACCTTC. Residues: CASSLIGGYTF.

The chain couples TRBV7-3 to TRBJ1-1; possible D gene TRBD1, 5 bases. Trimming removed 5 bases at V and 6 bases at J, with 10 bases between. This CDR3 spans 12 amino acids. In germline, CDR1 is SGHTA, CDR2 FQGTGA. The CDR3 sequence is CASSRGASEAFF. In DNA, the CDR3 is TGTGCCAGCAGCCGAGGGGCTTCTGAAGCTTTCTTT.